This is a list of T cell receptor beta chains from one sample in a study of CD8 T cells in Susac syndrome. MiXCR was run by TCRdb on the immunoSEQ multiplex PCR reads, yielding one entry per CDR3 protein. The sample records 250,000 to 300,000 distinct CDR3 sequences, approximately 84% being singletons. Sequencing was performed on CD8+ T cells from PBMCs. These receptors came from a human donor with multiple sclerosis. The CDR3 runs from the conserved cysteine through the conserved F or W. D genes are given only for firm matches. Expanded clones are given a class, and other clones once, few, many or no size at all.

v_gene: TRBV7-9
j_gene: TRBJ1-1
d_gene: TRBD1
abundance: .
CDR3aa: CASSQGTGVEAFF
CDR3nt: TGTGCCAGCAGCCAAGGGACAGGGGTTGAAGCTTTCTTT

v_gene: TRBV27
j_gene: TRBJ2-3
d_gene: TRBD2
abundance: .
CDR3aa: CASSFLLAGGPQDTQYF
CDR3nt: TGTGCCAGCAGTTTCCTACTAGCGGGAGGGCCGCAGGATACGCAGTATTTT

v_gene: TRBV29-1
j_gene: TRBJ2-7
d_gene: TRBD2
abundance: .
CDR3aa: CSVYIRGGYEQYF
CDR3nt: TGCAGCGTTTATATACGGGGAGGGTACGAGCAGTACTTC

v_gene: TRBV2
j_gene: TRBJ2-3
d_gene: .
abundance: few
CDR3aa: CASSEAERWITDTQYF
CDR3nt: TGTGCCAGCAGTGAAGCAGAGCGGTGGATCACAGATACGCAGTATTTT

v_gene: TRBV12-3/TRBV12-4
j_gene: TRBJ2-1
d_gene: .
abundance: .
CDR3aa: CASDSGVNRYNEQFF
CDR3nt: TGTGCCAGCGATTCTGGCGTGAACCGATACAATGAGCAGTTCTTC

v_gene: TRBV12-3/TRBV12-4
j_gene: TRBJ1-1
d_gene: .
abundance: .
CDR3aa: CASSLRATPNTEAFF
CDR3nt: TGTGCCAGCAGTTTAAGGGCGACACCGAACACTGAAGCTTTCTTT

v_gene: TRBV6-5
j_gene: TRBJ1-1
d_gene: .
abundance: few
CDR3aa: CASSYFDTEAFF
CDR3nt: TGTGCCAGCAGTTACTTTGACACTGAAGCTTTCTTT

v_gene: TRBV27
j_gene: TRBJ1-2
d_gene: TRBD1
abundance: .
CDR3aa: CASRSGGAYYGYTF
CDR3nt: TGTGCCAGCAGGTCAGGGGGCGCTTACTATGGCTACACCTTC

v_gene: TRBV5-1
j_gene: TRBJ2-7
d_gene: TRBD1
abundance: .
CDR3aa: CASSYYSREDRAYEQYF
CDR3nt: TGCGCCAGCAGCTACTATAGCAGGGAGGACAGGGCTTACGAGCAGTACTTC

v_gene: TRBV5-4
j_gene: TRBJ2-1
d_gene: .
abundance: .
CDR3aa: CASTLSTEQFF
CDR3nt: TGTGCCAGCACCCTGTCAACGGAGCAGTTCTTC

v_gene: TRBV19
j_gene: TRBJ2-1
d_gene: .
abundance: .
CDR3aa: CASSDPRGIVYNEQFF
CDR3nt: TGTGCCAGTAGTGATCCGCGCGGGATCGTCTACAATGAGCAGTTCTTC

v_gene: TRBV7-9
j_gene: TRBJ1-4
d_gene: .
abundance: .
CDR3aa: CASSLVPSRVEKLFF
CDR3nt: TGTGCCAGCAGCTTAGTACCTTCCCGGGTGGAAAAACTGTTTTTT

v_gene: TRBV7-2
j_gene: TRBJ2-3
d_gene: TRBD2
abundance: once
CDR3aa: CASSLRHSGSRRGTDTQYF
CDR3nt: TGTGCCAGCAGCTTAAGGCATAGCGGGAGTAGGAGGGGCACAGATACGCAGTATTTT

v_gene: TRBV6-1
j_gene: TRBJ2-5
d_gene: .
abundance: .
CDR3aa: CASSENVHLAHENQYF
CDR3nt: TGTGCCAGCAGTGAAAATGTACATCTAGCGCACGAGAACCAGTACTTC

v_gene: TRBV7-9
j_gene: TRBJ2-7
d_gene: TRBD2
abundance: .
CDR3aa: CASSVPSGRAIYEQYF
CDR3nt: TGTGCCAGCAGCGTCCCTAGCGGGAGGGCCATATACGAGCAGTACTTC

v_gene: TRBV27
j_gene: TRBJ1-1
d_gene: TRBD1
abundance: .
CDR3aa: CASSPGGWVMEAFF
CDR3nt: TGTGCCAGCAGTCCAGGGGGCTGGGTCATGGAAGCTTTCTTT

v_gene: TRBV5-1
j_gene: TRBJ2-2
d_gene: TRBD2
abundance: .
CDR3aa: CASSLASAGEGTGELFF
CDR3nt: TGCGCCAGCAGCTTGGCCTCAGCGGGAGAAGGCACCGGGGAGCTGTTTTTT

v_gene: TRBV20-1
j_gene: TRBJ2-7
d_gene: TRBD2
abundance: .
CDR3aa: CSAYTSGSYEQYF
CDR3nt: TGCAGTGCTTATACTAGCGGGAGCTACGAGCAGTACTTC

v_gene: TRBV12-3/TRBV12-4
j_gene: TRBJ2-7
d_gene: TRBD1
abundance: .
CDR3aa: CASSFATGGVRYEQYF
CDR3nt: TGTGCCAGCAGTTTCGCCACAGGGGGCGTCCGCTACGAGCAGTACTTC

v_gene: TRBV7-9
j_gene: TRBJ2-1
d_gene: TRBD2
abundance: .
CDR3aa: CASSPSSGRVANEQFF
CDR3nt: TGTGCCAGCAGCCCTTCTAGCGGGAGAGTCGCCAATGAGCAGTTCTTC

v_gene: TRBV3-1
j_gene: TRBJ2-7
d_gene: .
abundance: .
CDR3aa: CASSQGTRDPDYEQYF
CDR3nt: TGTGCCAGCAGCCAAGGTACAAGGGACCCCGACTACGAGCAGTACTTC

v_gene: TRBV27
j_gene: TRBJ1-1
d_gene: .
abundance: .
CDR3aa: CASNSRPGGTVNTEAFF
CDR3nt: TGTGCCAGCAACTCTCGACCCGGAGGGACGGTGAACACTGAAGCTTTCTTT

v_gene: TRBV9
j_gene: TRBJ2-7
d_gene: .
abundance: .
CDR3aa: CASGGPDTYEQYF
CDR3nt: TGTGCCAGCGGCGGACCGGATACCTACGAGCAGTACTTC

v_gene: TRBV29-1
j_gene: TRBJ2-7
d_gene: TRBD1
abundance: .
CDR3aa: CSVTPGTGGNYEQYF
CDR3nt: TGCAGCGTCACGCCCGGGACAGGGGGCAACTACGAGCAGTACTTC

v_gene: TRBV2
j_gene: TRBJ2-7
d_gene: .
abundance: few
CDR3aa: CASDPGTPSYEQYF
CDR3nt: TGTGCCAGCGATCCCGGGACGCCCTCCTACGAGCAGTACTTC

v_gene: TRBV30
j_gene: TRBJ1-4
d_gene: .
abundance: once
CDR3aa: CAWSAGTGNEKLFF
CDR3nt: TGTGCCTGGAGTGCCGGGACGGGGAATGAAAAACTGTTTTTT

v_gene: TRBV10-3
j_gene: TRBJ1-2
d_gene: .
abundance: few
CDR3aa: CAISDFDNYNYGYTF
CDR3nt: TGTGCCATCAGTGACTTTGACAACTACAACTATGGCTACACCTTC

v_gene: TRBV20-1
j_gene: TRBJ2-7
d_gene: .
abundance: once
CDR3aa: CSARRLSSYEQYF
CDR3nt: TGCAGTGCTAGGCGGTTGAGCTCCTACGAGCAGTACTTC

v_gene: TRBV6-5
j_gene: TRBJ2-1
d_gene: TRBD2
abundance: .
CDR3aa: CASSYSTSGDNEQFF
CDR3nt: TGTGCCAGCAGTTACTCAACTAGCGGGGACAATGAGCAGTTCTTC

v_gene: TRBV4-1
j_gene: TRBJ2-7
d_gene: .
abundance: .
CDR3aa: CASSQSVVDGGSYEQYF
CDR3nt: TGCGCCAGCAGCCAATCGGTCGTCGACGGGGGTTCCTACGAGCAGTACTTC

v_gene: TRBV20-1
j_gene: TRBJ2-3
d_gene: .
abundance: .
CDR3aa: CSAPRTRATDTQYF
CDR3nt: TGCAGTGCTCCCCGAACCCGAGCGACAGATACGCAGTATTTT

v_gene: TRBV7-2
j_gene: TRBJ1-2
d_gene: .
abundance: once
CDR3aa: CASSLRLGGDYGYTF
CDR3nt: TGTGCCAGCAGCTTACGGTTGGGGGGCGACTATGGCTACACCTTC

v_gene: TRBV5-1
j_gene: TRBJ2-1
d_gene: .
abundance: .
CDR3aa: CASSFGTPRSDNEQFF
CDR3nt: TGCGCCAGCAGCTTTGGGACTCCTCGAAGTGACAATGAGCAGTTCTTC

v_gene: TRBV11-2
j_gene: TRBJ2-1
d_gene: TRBD1
abundance: .
CDR3aa: CASSKTGDYYNEQFF
CDR3nt: TGTGCCAGCAGCAAGACAGGGGATTACTACAATGAGCAGTTCTTC

v_gene: TRBV13
j_gene: TRBJ2-3
d_gene: TRBD2
abundance: .
CDR3aa: CASSQDLAGPDTQYF
CDR3nt: TGTGCCAGCAGCCAGGACCTAGCGGGACCAGATACGCAGTATTTT

v_gene: TRBV11-2
j_gene: TRBJ1-3
d_gene: TRBD1
abundance: .
CDR3aa: CATTGESSGNTIYF
CDR3nt: TGTGCCACCACAGGGGAATCCTCTGGAAACACCATATATTTT

v_gene: TRBV29-1
j_gene: TRBJ2-1
d_gene: TRBD2
abundance: .
CDR3aa: CSVEDGSGRWNEQFF
CDR3nt: TGCAGCGTTGAAGATGGTAGCGGGAGGTGGAATGAGCAGTTCTTC

v_gene: TRBV7-2
j_gene: TRBJ2-3
d_gene: TRBD2
abundance: .
CDR3aa: CASSVRLAARTDTQYF
CDR3nt: TGTGCCAGCAGCGTAAGACTAGCGGCTCGCACAGATACGCAGTATTTT

v_gene: TRBV28
j_gene: TRBJ1-1
d_gene: .
abundance: once
CDR3aa: CASSPVQVGTEAFF
CDR3nt: TGTGCCAGCAGTCCCGTTCAGGTTGGGACTGAAGCTTTCTTT

v_gene: TRBV29-1
j_gene: TRBJ2-1
d_gene: TRBD2
abundance: .
CDR3aa: CSVLSGNHNEQFF
CDR3nt: TGCAGCGTTCTTAGCGGGAACCACAATGAGCAGTTCTTC

v_gene: TRBV13
j_gene: TRBJ2-2
d_gene: .
abundance: .
CDR3aa: CASSSESRSGELFF
CDR3nt: TGTGCCAGCAGCTCAGAGAGCAGGTCCGGGGAGCTGTTTTTT

v_gene: TRBV28
j_gene: TRBJ2-1
d_gene: .
abundance: .
CDR3aa: CASSGFGDSYNEQFF
CDR3nt: TGTGCCAGCAGTGGGTTCGGAGACTCCTACAATGAGCAGTTCTTC

v_gene: TRBV9
j_gene: TRBJ2-4
d_gene: .
abundance: .
CDR3aa: CASSVEAGKFKNIQYF
CDR3nt: TGTGCCAGCAGCGTAGAGGCAGGGAAATTCAAAAACATTCAGTACTTC

v_gene: TRBV28
j_gene: TRBJ2-4
d_gene: TRBD2
abundance: once
CDR3aa: CASSLYPWREGENIQYF
CDR3nt: TGTGCCAGCAGTTTATACCCGTGGCGGGAGGGGGAAAACATTCAGTACTTC

v_gene: TRBV24-1
j_gene: TRBJ2-1
d_gene: TRBD2
abundance: .
CDR3aa: CATSGGGRNNEQFF
CDR3nt: TGTGCCACCAGTGGGGGCGGGAGGAACAATGAGCAGTTCTTC

v_gene: TRBV19
j_gene: TRBJ2-5
d_gene: TRBD2
abundance: .
CDR3aa: CASSIGSGKGETQYF
CDR3nt: TGTGCCAGTAGTATCGGTAGCGGGAAGGGTGAGACCCAGTACTTC

v_gene: TRBV5-1
j_gene: TRBJ2-4
d_gene: .
abundance: .
CDR3aa: CASRLGGENIQYF
CDR3nt: TGCGCCAGCAGGCTGGGGGGAGAGAACATTCAGTACTTC

v_gene: TRBV28
j_gene: TRBJ2-7
d_gene: .
abundance: .
CDR3aa: CASSLPSYVGEQYF
CDR3nt: TGTGCCAGCAGTTTACCTTCCTACGTGGGGGAGCAGTACTTC

v_gene: TRBV12-3/TRBV12-4
j_gene: TRBJ2-7
d_gene: TRBD2
abundance: .
CDR3aa: CASSHSTSGKYEQYF
CDR3nt: TGTGCCAGCAGCCACTCGACTAGCGGGAAGTACGAGCAGTACTTC

v_gene: TRBV27
j_gene: TRBJ2-7
d_gene: .
abundance: .
CDR3aa: CASSPGLSRYEQYF
CDR3nt: TGTGCCAGCAGCCCGGGACTTTCGCGCTACGAGCAGTACTTC